A single sample is the source of the 27 T cell receptor beta chains below, sequenced in a study of tumor-infiltrating lymphocytes in oesophageal squamous cell carcinoma. From the PCR reads, TCRdb called clonotypes with MiXCR, one entry per CDR3 protein. The sample has about 12,000 distinct CDR3 sequences; approximately 52% are singletons. Sequencing was performed on esophageal tumor tissue. The receptors shown here come from a female donor with esophageal squamous cell carcinoma.

The CDR3 is CASSSGQMNSPLHF. As DNA, the CDR3 is TGTGCCAGCAGCTCGGGACAAATGAATTCACCCCTCCACTTT. The chain joins TRBV7-2 to TRBJ1-6; D perhaps matches TRBD1 (6 bases). The germline V gene encodes CDR1 SGHTA and CDR2 FQGNSA. V lost 4 bases and J 7 bases, leaving 11 bases between the germline ends. The CDR3 length is 14 residues.

The rearrangement uses TRBV28 and TRBJ1-1, with 10 bases aligning to TRBD1. With the DNA end fitting TRBJ2-3 better, the J assignment may be wrong. CDR3 length: 14 residues. Germline V CDR1 and CDR2: MDHEN, SYDVKM. CDR3 sequence reads: CASSPTGGEDTQYF. The CDR3 coding sequence is TGTGCCAGCAGTCCGACAGGGGGCGAGGATACGCAGTATTTT.

The V and J genes are TRBV7-6 and TRBJ1-2; D not resolved. The V and J ends lost 6 bases and 3 bases respectively, with 8 bases between them. The germline CDR1 and CDR2 sequences are SGHVS and FNYEAQ. The CDR3 contains 12 residues. The CDR3 coding sequence is TGTGCCAGCAGGGTAGACTACTATGGCTACACCTTC. Translation gives CASRVDYYGYTF.

This chain joins TRBV28 and TRBJ2-7; 8 bases match TRBD2. The end of the DNA fits TRBJ2-1 better, so the J call may be wrong. The germline V gene encodes CDR1 MDHEN and CDR2 SYDVKM. The CDR3 spans 17 residues. CDR3 DNA sequence: TGTGCCAGCAGTTCTACACCCTTTAGCGGGACCTACAATGAGCAGTTCTTC. This encodes CASSSTPFSGTYNEQFF.

The chain carries TRBV7-2 and TRBJ2-1, with D unclear. The CDR3 has 14 residues. CDR1 is SGHTA, CDR2 FQGNSA, per germline. Trimming took off 5 bases at V and 1 base at J, with 9 bases between the two ends. CDR3 sequence (DNA): TGTGCCAGCAGCGCATACGGATCCTACAATGAGCAGTTCTTC. Translated, it gives CASSAYGSYNEQFF.

The V and J genes are TRBV6-9 and TRBJ2-7; tentatively, D is TRBD1 (6 bases). The CDR3 has 13 residues. The V gene's germline CDR1 is MNHGY and CDR2 SVAAGI. V was cut by 5 bases and J by 1 base, with 9 bases left in between. CDR3: CASSKQGSYEQYF. The DNA for the CDR3 is TGTGCCAGCAGTAAACAGGGTTCCTACGAGCAGTACTTC.

The CDR3 nucleotides are TGTGCCACCTCGGCGGGCTGGGATGGCTACGAGCAGTACTTC. It codes for CATSAGWDGYEQYF. This sequence joins TRBV6-2 or TRBV6-3 and TRBJ2-7, with D possibly TRBD2 on 5 matching bases. The CDR3 loop spans 14 amino acids. Germline-derived CDR1 and CDR2 are MNHEY and SVGEGT. V was pared by 10 bases and J by 3 bases, with 19 bases between.

Comment on this clonotype: Germline and junction disagree at one end, which may indicate a read error. The V and J genes are TRBV7-6 and TRBJ2-4; 8 nucleotides agree with TRBD2. The J call is in doubt because the DNA end fits TRBJ2-5 better. This CDR3 spans 14 amino acids. Per germline, CDR1 SGHVS and CDR2 FNYEAQ. CDR3 bases: TGTGCTAGCAGCCCCGGACTAGCAACGGAGACCCAGTACTTC. It is translated as CASSPGLATETQYF.

The V gene is TRBV7-2, the J gene TRBJ2-3; D is undetermined. Germline loops: CDR1 SGHTA, CDR2 FQGNSA. V lost 1 base, J lost 5 bases, and 7 bases lay in between. This CDR3 is 13 amino acids long. The CDR3 sequence: CASSLVPGDTQYF. CDR3 DNA sequence: TGTGCCAGCAGCTTAGTCCCGGGAGATACGCAGTATTTT.

The genes are TRBV28 and TRBJ1-1; a weak D match, TRBD1 (5 bases). With 11 bases removed from V and 3 bases from J, the gap between germline ends came to 22 bases. This CDR3 has 15 residues. Looked up from germline, CDR1 is MDHEN and CDR2 is SYDVKM. The CDR3 is CAAGGRAASDTEAFF. As DNA, the CDR3 is TGTGCCGCCGGCGGCAGGGCAGCTTCGGACACTGAAGCTTTCTTT.

Details on this clonotype: Compared with germline, one end of the junction differs, possibly owing to a read error. The rearrangement joins TRBV7-7 to TRBJ2-7, with 12 bases aligning to TRBD2. The J call may be wrong; the DNA end is better matched by TRBJ2-5. This CDR3 has 18 amino acids. Looked up from germline, CDR1 is SSHAT and CDR2 is FNYEAQ (reference sequence). In DNA, the CDR3 is TGTGCTAGCAGCTTAGCGGGGCTAGCGGGGGGGCCCAGAGAGACCCAGTACTTC. Encoded protein: CASSLAGLAGGPRETQYF.

This clonotype has just a few counts. J is TRBJ2-3 and V is TRBV7-2; D is uncertain. The CDR3 is made up of 13 amino acids. The V and J ends lost 3 bases and 4 bases respectively, with 8 bases between them. Germline CDR1 SGHTA, CDR2 FQGNSA. DNA of the CDR3: TGTGCCAGCAGCTTCTCCCCCCCAGATACGCAGTATTTT. Translation: CASSFSPPDTQYF.

The genes are TRBV6-6 and TRBJ1-5; D gene ambiguous. The CDR3 contains 15 residues. CDR1 and CDR2 from the germline V gene are MNHNY and SVGAGI (reference sequence). V dropped 0 bases and J dropped 7 bases, with 13 bases sitting between them. This chain's CDR3 is CASSYSREGGQPQHF. The DNA for the CDR3 is TGTGCCAGCAGTTACTCGAGGGAGGGCGGGCAGCCCCAGCATTTT.

This clonotype was seen repeatedly, ten times or more. This chain links TRBV7-6 with TRBJ2-1, with 10 bases aligning to TRBD2. The CDR3 totals 16 residues. Germline loops: CDR1 SGHVS, CDR2 FNYEAQ. The CDR3 region is CVTRRASGRGGNEQFF. The CDR3 nucleotides read TGTGTTACGCGACGGGCTAGCGGGAGAGGGGGGAATGAGCAGTTCTTC. The entire variable domain, with the rest obtained from reference TRBV7-6 and TRBJ2-1, is as follows: GAGVSQSPRYKVTKRGQDVALRCDPISGHVSLYWYRQALGQGPEFLTYFNYEAQQDKSGLPNDRFSAERPEGSISTLTIQRTEQRDSAMYRCVTRRASGRGGNEQFFGPGTRLTVL.

The chain has TRBV6-1 and TRBJ2-5; the D is unclear. The J call could be wrong; TRBJ2-7 is a better fit for the DNA end. Germline CDR1 and CDR2: MNHNS and SASEGT. The length of the CDR3 is 11 residues. The CDR3 sequence is CASSYVIEQYF. CDR3 DNA sequence: TGTGCCAGCAGTTACGTCATCGAGCAGTACTTC.

The sample holds a few counts of this clonotype. The chain uses TRBV7-6 and TRBJ2-1; unclear D gene. V lost 2 bases to trimming and J lost 8 bases, with 10 bases between them. Germline CDR1 SGHVS, CDR2 FNYEAQ. This CDR3 is built from 13 residues. CDR3 in DNA: TGTGCCAGCAGCTTACCGGCCGGCGATGAGCAGTTCTTC. It encodes CASSLPAGDEQFF.

This clonotype is medium-sized by share. The chain couples TRBV6-1 to TRBJ2-5, with TRBD2 identical over 7 bases. V trimming: 6 bases; J trimming: 6 bases; junction bases outside the gene matches: 7. The CDR3 contains 13 residues. Germline V lookup: CDR1 MNHNS, CDR2 SASEGT. The CDR3 bases are TGTGCCAGCAGGGGGGAGGGAGTAAAGACCCAGTACTTC. This gives the protein CASRGEGVKTQYF.

The chain combines TRBV7-2 with TRBJ2-7; D is ambiguous. The J call may be faulty, since TRBJ1-2 better matches the DNA end. This CDR3 has 14 residues. Germline lookup yields CDR1 SGHTA and CDR2 FQGNSA. The CDR3 DNA follows: TGTGCCAGCAGCCTTGAGCAACTCACGGGGGGCTACACCTTC. Its translation is CASSLEQLTGGYTF.

This clonotype was counted many times. The CDR3 is CASSLGAGEQYF. The CDR3 nucleotides read TGTGCCAGCAGTTTGGGGGCGGGGGAGCAGTACTTC. The rearrangement uses TRBV6-1 and TRBJ2-7; D assignment may be TRBD1 or TRBD2 (6 bases each). Germline CDR1 MNHNS, CDR2 SASEGT. V was shortened by 5 bases and J by 7 bases, with 12 bases between the two germline ends. The CDR3 spans 12 residues.

The rearrangement joins TRBV3-1 to TRBJ2-7; 14 bases match TRBD2. The end of the DNA aligns better with TRBJ2-1, so the J call may be wrong. Germline CDR1 LGHDT, CDR2 YNNKEL (reference sequence). CDR3 length equals 16 residues. For the CDR3, the DNA is TGTGCCAGCAGCGGACTAGCGGGAGGCCGAGACAATGAGCAGTTCTTC. Translated: CASSGLAGGRDNEQFF.

This chain links TRBV6-9 with TRBJ2-7, with 8 bases aligning to TRBD1. The J call may be faulty, since TRBJ2-1 better matches the DNA end. This CDR3 has 17 amino acids. The germline gives CDR1 MNHGY, CDR2 SVAAGI. CDR3 loop: CASRALTGQGLGETQFF. CDR3 in DNA: TGTGCCAGCAGAGCATTGACAGGACAGGGCTTAGGGGAGACCCAGTTCTTC.

The table lists this clonotype with many counts. This may be a read error, as it is one base from a much larger clone. The chain is built from TRBV20-1 and TRBJ2-7; no firm D call. V lost 3 bases and J lost 7, with 10 bases in between. Germline CDR1 DFQATT, CDR2 SNEGSKA (reference sequence). The CDR3 is 11 residues long. The CDR3 loop is CSASLANEQYF. CDR3 bases: TGCAGTGCTAGTCTGGCGAATGAGCAGTACTTC.

With respect to this clonotype: The conserved closing phenylalanine or tryptophan is absent in this CDR3, likely reflecting a read error. It is unclear where the CDR3 begins or ends on the DNA, so no DNA is shown, and the CDR3 is as TCRdb lists it. The V gene is TRBV28, the J gene TRBJ2-5; the table assigns TRBD1, which was not confirmed against the DNA. Germline-derived CDR1 and CDR2 are MDHEN and SYDVKM. The CDR3 length equals 17 residues, ends included. CDR3 protein: CASSLGQGWAYGYTFGS.

The chain joins TRBV10-1 to TRBJ2-1; D uncertain. The end of the DNA is better explained by TRBJ2-7, so the J call may be wrong. The germline gives CDR1 WNHNN, CDR2 SYGVQD (reference sequence). The CDR3 spans 15 residues. CDR3 in DNA: TGCGCCAGCAGTCGTGGGCAGATCCCCACCTACGAGCAGTACTTC. Translated: CASSRGQIPTYEQYF.

Sample share makes this clonotype medium-sized. The rearrangement joins TRBV6-1 to TRBJ2-1, with 7 bases identical to TRBD2. This CDR3 region has 16 residues. Germline V gene data show CDR1 as MNHNS and CDR2 as SASEGT. With V trimmed by 6 bases and J by 5 bases, 13 bases remained unmatched. The CDR3 is CASSWGGKAFNNEQFF. In DNA form, the CDR3 reads TGTGCCAGCAGCTGGGGGGGGAAGGCATTTAACAATGAGCAGTTCTTC.

This clonotype has at least ten counts. This chain connects TRBV5-4 to TRBJ2-2, with TRBD2 matching over 9 bases. The CDR3 consists of 15 residues. Germline trimming cut 3 bases from V and 6 bases from J; bases unmatched to any gene: 6. Germline assignment: CDR1 SGHNT and CDR2 YYREEE (reference sequence). In DNA form, the CDR3 reads TGTGCCAGCAGCTCGGCGGGGGGGCTCGCCGGGGAGCTGTTTTTT. Protein product: CASSSAGGLAGELFF.

The V and J genes are TRBV3-1 and TRBJ2-6; TRBD2 might be the D (6 bases). Judging by the DNA end, TRBJ2-5 fits better; the J call may be wrong. The CDR3 extends over 13 amino acids. CDR1 is LGHDT, CDR2 YNNKEL, per germline (reference sequence). CDR3 residues: CASSQRAGETQYF. CDR3 nucleotide sequence: TGTGCCAGCAGCCAAAGAGCGGGCGAGACCCAGTACTTC.